The 10 T cell receptor beta chains listed next were all sequenced from one sample in a study of type 1 regulatory T cells. TCRdb recomputed calls from the reads with MiXCR, one row per CDR3 protein. The repertoire has 24,000 or so distinct CDR3 sequences, less than 50% of them found once; the top ten carry 4.5% to 5.5%. For these TCRs, the target antigens are not known. Sequencing was carried out using cultured T cells, either the whole culture or a sorted T cell fraction (not recorded which). The origin of the receptors is a human donor in good health.

This sequence joins TRBV9 and TRBJ2-5, with 10 bases fitting TRBD2. The germline V gene has CDR1 SGDLS and CDR2 YYNGEE. The CDR3 runs 16 residues. V gave up 4 bases and J gave up 4 bases; unmatched junction bases: 10. The CDR3 region has the DNA TGTGCCAGCAGCACCACCGGGACTAGCGATATAGAGACCCAGTACTTC. This encodes CASSTTGTSDIETQYF.

This clonotype qualifies as medium-sized. The chain combines TRBV3-1 with TRBJ2-7; 9 bases align to TRBD1. CDR3 size: 14 residues. Germline V gene lookup returns CDR1 LGHDT and CDR2 YNNKEL (reference sequence). V shed 2 bases, J shed 4 bases, and the junction held 3 bases outside the gene matches. CDR3 residues: CASSQWDREYEQYF. As DNA, the CDR3 is TGTGCCAGCAGCCAATGGGACAGGGAATACGAGCAGTACTTC.

This clonotype rates as medium-sized (0.01 to 0.1%). The chain joins TRBV29-1 to TRBJ2-1; perhaps TRBD2 as D (5 bases). CDR1 is SQVTM, CDR2 ANQGSEA, per germline. The V end lost 5 bases, the J end lost 8 bases, and 10 bases lay between the germline ends. CDR3 size: 11 residues. The CDR3 here is CSVFSGYEQFF. The CDR3 DNA follows: TGCAGCGTTTTCTCGGGATATGAGCAGTTCTTC.

V and J are TRBV3-1 and TRBJ2-7; possibly TRBD2 for D (5 bases). The CDR3 has 12 amino acids. V was shortened by 1 base and J by 7 bases, with 8 bases between the two germline ends. Germline assignment: CDR1 LGHDT and CDR2 YNNKEL (reference sequence). The CDR3 DNA follows: TGTGCCAGCAGCCAAGGGGAGTTGGAGCAGTACTTC. It encodes CASSQGELEQYF.

V usage is TRBV12-3 or TRBV12-4 and J usage is TRBJ1-5, with 9 nucleotides matching TRBD1. V was pared by 6 bases and J by 5 bases, with 5 bases of the junction left unmatched. The CDR3 runs 14 residues. The CDR3 DNA follows: TGTGCCAGCAGATTGGGACAGGGAGATCAGCCCCAGCATTTT. It is translated as CASRLGQGDQPQHF.

To note about this clonotype: This may stem from a read error, because a much larger clone lies one nucleotide away. The V and J genes are TRBV7-9 and TRBJ2-2, with D uncertain. Germline V gene data show CDR1 as SEHNR and CDR2 as FQNEAQ (reference sequence). Trimming cost V 3 bases and J 8 bases, with 10 bases left between them. CDR3 length equals 13 residues. DNA of the CDR3: TGTGCCAGCAGCTTCGGACGTTTGGGGGAGCTGTTTTTT. Translation gives CASSFGRLGELFF.

This chain links TRBV20-1 with TRBJ1-1; D perhaps matches TRBD1 (5 bases). This CDR3 spans 14 amino acids. V was shortened by 0 bases and J by 10 bases, with 18 bases between the two germline ends. Germline CDR1 and CDR2: DFQATT and SNEGSKA (reference sequence). CDR3 bases: TGCAGTGCTAGAGATGGGCGAGGGGTATCGGGAGCTTTCTTT. This translates into CSARDGRGVSGAFF.

A note on this clonotype: The junction departs from germline at one end; a sequencing error may be responsible. The J gene is TRBJ2-5, the V gene TRBV7-8, with D possibly matching TRBD1 (6 bases). CDR3 length: 16 residues. Germline assignment: CDR1 SGHVS and CDR2 FQNEAQ. CDR3: CANSPRDTAYISTQYF. DNA for the CDR3: TGTGCCAACAGCCCCCGGGACACCGCCTATATTTCGACCCAGTACTTC.

The V call is TRBV7-2, the J call TRBJ2-5; D is unresolved. Germline V gene lookup returns CDR1 SGHTA and CDR2 FQGNSA. Trimming took off 3 bases at V and 5 bases at J, with 10 bases between the two ends. The CDR3 is made up of 13 amino acids. The CDR3 spells CASSFQGRETQYF. The CDR3 nucleotides read TGTGCCAGCAGCTTTCAAGGACGGGAGACCCAGTACTTC.

This clonotype came up a few times. The chain uses TRBV7-9 and TRBJ2-6, with 9 bases that match TRBD1. CDR1 is SEHNR, CDR2 FQNEAQ, per germline (reference sequence). This CDR3 contains 18 residues. The J segment lost 2 bases and the V segment lost 4 bases, leaving 9 bases of the junction unmatched. CDR3 coding DNA: TGTGCCAGCAGCTCCTCCGGGACAGGGCCCCCTGGGGCCAACGTCCTGACTTTC. It translates to CASSSSGTGPPGANVLTF.